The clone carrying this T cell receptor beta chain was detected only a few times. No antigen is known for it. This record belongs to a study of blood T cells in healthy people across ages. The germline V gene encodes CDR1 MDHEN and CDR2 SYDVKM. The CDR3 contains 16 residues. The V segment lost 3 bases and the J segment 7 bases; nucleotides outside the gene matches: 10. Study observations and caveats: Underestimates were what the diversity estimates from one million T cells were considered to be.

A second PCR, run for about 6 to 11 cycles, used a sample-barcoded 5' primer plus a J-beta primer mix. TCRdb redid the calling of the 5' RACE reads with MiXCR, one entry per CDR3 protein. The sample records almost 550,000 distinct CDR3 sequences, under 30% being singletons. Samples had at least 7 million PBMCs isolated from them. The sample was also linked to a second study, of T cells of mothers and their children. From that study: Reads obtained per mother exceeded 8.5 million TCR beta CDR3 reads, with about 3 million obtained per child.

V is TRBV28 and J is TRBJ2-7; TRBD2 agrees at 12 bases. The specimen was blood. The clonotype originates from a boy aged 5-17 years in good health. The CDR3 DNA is TGTGCCAGCAGTTTCCTAGCGGGAGGGCCGACCGGAGAGCAGTACTTC. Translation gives CASSFLAGGPTGEQYF.